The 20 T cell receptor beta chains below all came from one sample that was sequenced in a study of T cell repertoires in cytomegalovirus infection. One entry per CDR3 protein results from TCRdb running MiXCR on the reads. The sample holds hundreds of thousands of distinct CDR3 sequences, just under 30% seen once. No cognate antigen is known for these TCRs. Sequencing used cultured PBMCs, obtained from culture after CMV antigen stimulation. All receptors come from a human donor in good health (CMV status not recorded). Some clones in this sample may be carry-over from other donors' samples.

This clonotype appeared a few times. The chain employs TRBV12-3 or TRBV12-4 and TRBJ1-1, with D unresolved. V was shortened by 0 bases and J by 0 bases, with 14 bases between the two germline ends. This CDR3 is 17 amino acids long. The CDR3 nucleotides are TGTGCCAGCAGTTTAGCGCCTCAGACAAGGATGAACACTGAAGCTTTCTTT. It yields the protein CASSLAPQTRMNTEAFF.

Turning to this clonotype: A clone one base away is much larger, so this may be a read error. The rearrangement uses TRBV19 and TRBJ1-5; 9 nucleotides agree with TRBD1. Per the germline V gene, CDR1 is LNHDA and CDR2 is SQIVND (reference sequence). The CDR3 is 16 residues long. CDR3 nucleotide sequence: TGTGCCAGTAGTACCGGGACAGGGAATAGCACTCAGCCCCAGCATTTT. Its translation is CASSTGTGNSTQPQHF.

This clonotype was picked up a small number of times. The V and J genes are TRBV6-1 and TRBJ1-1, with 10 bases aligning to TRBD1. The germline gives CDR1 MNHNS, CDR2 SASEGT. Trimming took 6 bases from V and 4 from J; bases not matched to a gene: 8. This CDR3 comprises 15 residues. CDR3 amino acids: CASSLTGGAFTEAFF. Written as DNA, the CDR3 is TGTGCCAGCAGCCTGACAGGGGGCGCGTTCACTGAAGCTTTCTTT.

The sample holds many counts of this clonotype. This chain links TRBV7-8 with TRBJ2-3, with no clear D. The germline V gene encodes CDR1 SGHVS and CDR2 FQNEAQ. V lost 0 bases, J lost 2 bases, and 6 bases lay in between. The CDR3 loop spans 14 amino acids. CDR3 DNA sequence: TGTGCCAGCAGCTTAGCCACACTCACAGATACGCAGTATTTT. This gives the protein CASSLATLTDTQYF.

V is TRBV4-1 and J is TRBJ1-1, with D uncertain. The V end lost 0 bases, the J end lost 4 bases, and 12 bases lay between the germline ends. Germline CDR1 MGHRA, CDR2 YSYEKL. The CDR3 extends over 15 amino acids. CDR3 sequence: CASSQEKTSGTEAFF. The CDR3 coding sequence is TGCGCCAGCAGCCAAGAGAAGACCTCGGGCACTGAAGCTTTCTTT.

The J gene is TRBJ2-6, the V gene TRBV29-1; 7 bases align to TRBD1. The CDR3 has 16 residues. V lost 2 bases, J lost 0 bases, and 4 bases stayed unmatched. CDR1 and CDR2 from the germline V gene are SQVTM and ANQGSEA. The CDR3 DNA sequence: TGCAGCGTTGAATTGGGACAGAGCTCTGGGGCCAACGTCCTGACTTTC. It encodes CSVELGQSSGANVLTF.

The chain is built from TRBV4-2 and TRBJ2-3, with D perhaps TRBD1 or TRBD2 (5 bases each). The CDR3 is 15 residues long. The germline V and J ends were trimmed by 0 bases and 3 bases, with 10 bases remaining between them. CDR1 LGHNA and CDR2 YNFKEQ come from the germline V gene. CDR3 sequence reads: CASSQDGGSTDTQYF. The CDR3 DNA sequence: TGTGCCAGCAGCCAAGATGGGGGATCGACAGATACGCAGTATTTT.

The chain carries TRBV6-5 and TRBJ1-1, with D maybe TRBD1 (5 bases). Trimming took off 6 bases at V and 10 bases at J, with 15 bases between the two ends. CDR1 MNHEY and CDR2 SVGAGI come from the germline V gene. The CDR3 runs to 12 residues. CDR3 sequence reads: CASRSDRPGAFF. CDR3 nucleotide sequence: TGTGCCAGCAGGTCCGACAGACCGGGAGCTTTCTTT.

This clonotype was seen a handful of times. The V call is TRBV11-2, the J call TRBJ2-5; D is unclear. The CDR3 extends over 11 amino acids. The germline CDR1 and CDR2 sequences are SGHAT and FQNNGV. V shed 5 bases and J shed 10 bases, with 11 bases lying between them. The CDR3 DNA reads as TGTGCCAGCAGCCTCAATTGGGTCCAGTACTTC. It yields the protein CASSLNWVQYF.

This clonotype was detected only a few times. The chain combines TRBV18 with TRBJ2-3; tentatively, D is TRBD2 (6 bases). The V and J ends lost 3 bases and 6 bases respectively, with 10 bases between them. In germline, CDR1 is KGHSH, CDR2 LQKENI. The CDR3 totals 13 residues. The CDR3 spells CASSPGTADTQYF. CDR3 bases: TGTGCCAGCTCACCTGGGACTGCCGATACGCAGTATTTT.

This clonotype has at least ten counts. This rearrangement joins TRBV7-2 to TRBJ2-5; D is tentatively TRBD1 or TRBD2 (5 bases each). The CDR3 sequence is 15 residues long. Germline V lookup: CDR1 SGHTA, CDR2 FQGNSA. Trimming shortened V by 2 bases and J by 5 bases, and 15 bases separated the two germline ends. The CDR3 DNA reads TGTGCCAGCAGCTTATCCGGGACGGCCGCGGAGACCCAGTACTTC. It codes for CASSLSGTAAETQYF.

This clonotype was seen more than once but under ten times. This chain's CDR3 is CASSPGTSATYNEQFF. In DNA form, the CDR3 reads TGTGCCAGCAGCCCGGGGACTAGCGCGACCTACAATGAGCAGTTCTTC. The chain carries TRBV7-3 and TRBJ2-1; 10 bases are a match to TRBD2. The germline V gene has CDR1 SGHTA and CDR2 FQGTGA. V gave up 5 bases and J gave up 2 bases; unmatched junction bases: 6. The CDR3 is 16 amino acids. Together with reference TRBV7-3 and TRBJ2-1, the CDR3 gives the full variable domain: GAGVSQTPSNKVTEKGKYVELRCDPISGHTALYWYRQSLGQGPEFLIYFQGTGAADDSGLPNDRFFAVRPEGSVSTLKIQRTERGDSAVYLCASSPGTSATYNEQFFGPGTRLTVL.

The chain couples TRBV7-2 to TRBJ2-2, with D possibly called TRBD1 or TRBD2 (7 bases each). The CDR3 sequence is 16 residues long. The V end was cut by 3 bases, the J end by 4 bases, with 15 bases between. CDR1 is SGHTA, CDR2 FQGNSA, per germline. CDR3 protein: CASSLRQGGGTGELFF. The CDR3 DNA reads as TGTGCCAGCAGCTTGAGACAGGGAGGGGGCACCGGGGAGCTGTTTTTT.

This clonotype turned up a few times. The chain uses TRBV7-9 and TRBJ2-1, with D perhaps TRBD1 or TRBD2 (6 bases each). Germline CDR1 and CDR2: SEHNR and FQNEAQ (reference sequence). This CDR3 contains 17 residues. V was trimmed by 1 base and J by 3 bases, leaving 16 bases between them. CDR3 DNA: TGTGCCAGCAGCTTAGGGGGGGCAGGGGTGGTCTACAATGAGCAGTTCTTC. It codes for CASSLGGAGVVYNEQFF.

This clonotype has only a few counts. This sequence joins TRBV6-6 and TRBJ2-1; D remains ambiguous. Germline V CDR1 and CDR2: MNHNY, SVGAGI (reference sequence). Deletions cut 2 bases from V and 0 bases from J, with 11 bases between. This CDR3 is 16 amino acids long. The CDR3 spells CASSYLTETSYNEQFF. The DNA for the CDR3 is TGTGCCAGCAGTTACCTTACAGAGACCTCCTACAATGAGCAGTTCTTC.

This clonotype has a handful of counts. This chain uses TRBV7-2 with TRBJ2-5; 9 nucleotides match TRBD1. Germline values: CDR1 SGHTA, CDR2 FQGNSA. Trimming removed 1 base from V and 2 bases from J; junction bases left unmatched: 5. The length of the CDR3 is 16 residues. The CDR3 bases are TGTGCCAGCAGCTTAGGCCGGGACAGGGTTCAAGAGACCCAGTACTTC. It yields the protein CASSLGRDRVQETQYF.

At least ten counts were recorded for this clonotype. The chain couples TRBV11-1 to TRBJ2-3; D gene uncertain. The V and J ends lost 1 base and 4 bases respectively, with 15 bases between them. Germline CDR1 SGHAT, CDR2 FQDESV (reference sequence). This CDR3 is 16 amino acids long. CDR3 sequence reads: CASSLEISRGSDTQYF. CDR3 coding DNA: TGTGCCAGCAGCTTAGAGATAAGTCGTGGATCAGATACGCAGTATTTT.

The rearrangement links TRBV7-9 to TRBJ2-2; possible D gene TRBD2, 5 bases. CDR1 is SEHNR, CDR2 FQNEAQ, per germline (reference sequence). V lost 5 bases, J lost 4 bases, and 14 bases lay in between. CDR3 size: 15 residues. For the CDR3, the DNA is TGTGCCAGCAGCGCCCCACGAGGGAGCACCGGGGAGCTGTTTTTT. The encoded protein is CASSAPRGSTGELFF.

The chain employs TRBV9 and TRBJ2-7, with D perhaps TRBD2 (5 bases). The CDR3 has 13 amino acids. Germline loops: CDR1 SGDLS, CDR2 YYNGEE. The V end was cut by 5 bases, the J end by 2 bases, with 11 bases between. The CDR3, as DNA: TGTGCCAGCAGTCGGGAAATGACCTACGAGCAGTACTTC. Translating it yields CASSREMTYEQYF.

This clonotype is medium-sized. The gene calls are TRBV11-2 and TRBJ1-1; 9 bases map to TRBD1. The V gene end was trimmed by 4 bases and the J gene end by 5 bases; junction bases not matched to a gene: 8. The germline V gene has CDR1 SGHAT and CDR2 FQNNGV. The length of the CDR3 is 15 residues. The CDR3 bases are TGTGCCAGCAGCTCCCTTCGGGACAGGGTTACTGAAGCTTTCTTT. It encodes CASSSLRDRVTEAFF.